This is a list of T cell receptor beta chains from one sample in a study of blood T cell repertoires in COVID-19. The method was immunoSEQ multiplex PCR; TCRdb's version includes in-frame clones alone and lacks a portion of them. The repertoire includes about 480,000 clones, roughly 89% of them detected once, and about 8% sits in the top ten. The material sequenced was peripheral blood. The receptor source for this set is a woman aged 45-59 years with COVID-19, enrolled during active disease. Both conserved end residues are part of each CDR3.

length: 13
V: TRBV14
J: TRBJ1-1
CDR3: CASSQDLRTEAFF

length: 15
V: TRBV4-1
J: TRBJ2-3
CDR3: CASSLAGAGADTQYF

length: 11
V: TRBV28
J: TRBJ1-4
CDR3: CASTQGAELFF

length: 14
V: TRBV9
J: TRBJ1-1
CDR3: CASSVGPADTEAFF

length: 18
V: TRBV5-1
J: TRBJ2-3
CDR3: CASSLAGSRTARTDTQYF

length: 12
V: TRBV12-3/TRBV12-4
J: TRBJ2-7
CDR3: CASSLNSDEQYF

length: 15
V: TRBV5-4
J: TRBJ2-7
CDR3: CASSLAAGEIYEQYF

length: 16
V: TRBV6-5
J: TRBJ2-2
CDR3: CASSYLAGGPDGELFF

length: 16
V: TRBV5-1
J: TRBJ2-3
CDR3: CASSLALAGSTDTQYF

length: 15
V: TRBV9
J: TRBJ2-3
CDR3: CASSPSGGSTDTQYF

length: 13
V: TRBV27
J: TRBJ1-2
CDR3: CASSFNTDYGYTF

length: 13
V: TRBV6-5
J: TRBJ1-1
CDR3: CASKRGTNTEAFF

length: 16
V: TRBV10-3
J: TRBJ2-7
CDR3: CAISEREGLSSYEQYF

length: 15
V: TRBV19
J: TRBJ1-5
CDR3: CASRRTGDSNQPQHF

length: 14
V: TRBV9
J: TRBJ1-5
CDR3: CASSVMQDNQPQHF

length: 12
V: TRBV28
J: TRBJ1-5
CDR3: CASTGGNQPQHF

length: 13
V: TRBV12-5
J: TRBJ2-1
CDR3: CASGFIPGDEQFF

length: 13
V: TRBV7-9
J: TRBJ1-2
CDR3: CASSSRGNYGYTF

length: 18
V: TRBV5-1
J: TRBJ2-7
CDR3: CASSLRGTGGTRSYEQYF

length: 13
V: TRBV3-1/TRBV3-2
J: TRBJ1-4
CDR3: CASSQGQGEKLFF

length: 15
V: TRBV2
J: TRBJ1-2
CDR3: CASSDEGAPNYGYTF

length: 14
V: TRBV28
J: TRBJ2-7
CDR3: CASSYGDRGDEQYF

length: 14
V: TRBV5-1
J: TRBJ1-6
CDR3: CASSSRDRGSPLHF

length: 13
V: TRBV3-1/TRBV3-2
J: TRBJ1-2
CDR3: CASSQLAYGGYTF

length: 15
V: TRBV5-4
J: TRBJ1-4
CDR3: CASSLAPATNEKLFF

length: 15
V: TRBV6-5
J: TRBJ1-2
CDR3: CASSYFGSGGDGYTF

length: 14
V: TRBV24-1
J: TRBJ2-7
CDR3: CATSGLLTSYEQYF

length: 11
V: TRBV10-2
J: TRBJ2-7
CDR3: CASNDQGAQYF

length: 12
V: TRBV2
J: TRBJ1-2
CDR3: CASSEAAVGYTF

length: 18
V: TRBV30
J: TRBJ2-3
CDR3: CAWSVSGAHRASTDTQYF

length: 16
V: TRBV7-8
J: TRBJ2-2
CDR3: CASSLYGGGTTGELFF

length: 15
V: TRBV9
J: TRBJ2-2
CDR3: CASSVAEGAIGELFF

length: 15
V: TRBV6-5
J: TRBJ2-2
CDR3: CASRPGTVNTGELFF

length: 13
V: TRBV7-3
J: TRBJ1-5
CDR3: CASSDNPNQPQHF

length: 17
V: TRBV30
J: TRBJ1-4
CDR3: CAWSVNRGKRGDEKLFF

length: 13
V: TRBV7-9
J: TRBJ1-2
CDR3: CASSLMTGYGYTF

length: 14
V: TRBV19
J: TRBJ2-3
CDR3: CASSIGEEADTQYF

length: 13
V: TRBV7-9
J: TRBJ1-2
CDR3: CASSPRENYGYTF

length: 14
V: TRBV10-2
J: TRBJ2-2
CDR3: CASRGARETGELFF

length: 14
V: TRBV7-2
J: TRBJ1-1
CDR3: CASSSRGMNTEAFF

length: 17
V: TRBV27
J: TRBJ1-2
CDR3: CASSLRLGQHIRGGYTF

length: 14
V: TRBV9
J: TRBJ1-2
CDR3: CASSVQGANYGYTF

length: 13
V: TRBV2
J: TRBJ2-7
CDR3: CASGSGYSYEQYF

length: 15
V: TRBV3-1/TRBV3-2
J: TRBJ1-2
CDR3: CASSLQTGGNYGYTF

length: 14
V: TRBV6-5
J: TRBJ1-1
CDR3: CASSFGRVGTEAFF

length: 15
V: TRBV23-1
J: TRBJ2-5
CDR3: CASSPGQGAGETQYF

length: 16
V: TRBV5-1
J: TRBJ1-4
CDR3: CASSQHLQEGGEKLFF

length: 15
V: TRBV3-1/TRBV3-2
J: TRBJ2-5
CDR3: CASSQWGGRLKTQYF

length: 16
V: TRBV2
J: TRBJ2-7
CDR3: CASSPNPGQATYEQYF

length: 14
V: TRBV2
J: TRBJ2-7
CDR3: CASSESGTGVEQYF

length: 15
V: TRBV19
J: TRBJ2-7
CDR3: CASSIVVGTYNEQYF

length: 16
V: TRBV11-2
J: TRBJ2-7
CDR3: CASSPTGASGLYEQYF

length: 15
V: TRBV5-1
J: TRBJ2-2
CDR3: CASSLTGTNTGELFF

length: 16
V: TRBV10-3
J: TRBJ1-1
CDR3: CASTHRDRGPGTEAFF

length: 16
V: TRBV4-1
J: TRBJ1-5
CDR3: CASSHWTGGLNQPQHF

length: 16
V: TRBV13
J: TRBJ1-1
CDR3: CASRPQGAAFGTEAFF

length: 16
V: TRBV27
J: TRBJ2-1
CDR3: CASSLGVAGTYNEQFF

length: 14
V: TRBV5-6
J: TRBJ1-5
CDR3: CASSSGYGNQPQHF